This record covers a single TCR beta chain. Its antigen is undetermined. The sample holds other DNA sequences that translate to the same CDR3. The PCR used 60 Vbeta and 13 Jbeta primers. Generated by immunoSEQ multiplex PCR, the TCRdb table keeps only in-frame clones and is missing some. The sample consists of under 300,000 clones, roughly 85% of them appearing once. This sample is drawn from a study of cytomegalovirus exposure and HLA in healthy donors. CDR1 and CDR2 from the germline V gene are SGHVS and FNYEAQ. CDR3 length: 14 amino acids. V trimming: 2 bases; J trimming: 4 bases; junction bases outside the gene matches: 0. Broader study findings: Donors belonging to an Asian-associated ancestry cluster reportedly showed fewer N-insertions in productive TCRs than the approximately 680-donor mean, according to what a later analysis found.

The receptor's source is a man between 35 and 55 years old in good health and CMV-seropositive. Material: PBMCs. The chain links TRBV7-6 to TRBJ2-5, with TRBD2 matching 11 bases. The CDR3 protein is CASSLLAGGETQYF. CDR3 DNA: TGTGCCAGCAGCTTACTAGCGGGAGGAGAGACCCAGTACTTC.